These 28 T cell receptor beta chains were all obtained from the same sample, sequenced in a study of OX40 agonist ivuxolimab in advanced cancers. Some clones are missing from TCRdb's copy, which holds only in-frame ones; the method was immunoSEQ multiplex PCR. This sample yields 40,000 or so clones, of which 80% are seen a single time; roughly 5% belongs to the top ten. This material consisted of CD4+ or CD8+ T cells sorted from blood, taken in a trial of the OX40 agonist ivuxolimab. These receptors were obtained from an adult with an advanced solid tumor such as melanoma, head and neck, liver or kidney cancer.

CDR3 in amino acids: CASTPRRGGNNEQFF. CDR3 sequence (DNA): TGTGCCAGCACCCCGCGGAGGGGGGGTAACAATGAGCAGTTCTTC. The chain recombines TRBV6-6 with TRBJ2-1, with a weak D call TRBD2 (7 bases). The CDR3 length is 15 residues. The ends were cut back, 7 bases at V and 5 bases at J, with 18 bases in the middle. CDR1 and CDR2 from the germline V gene are MNHNY and SVGAGI (reference sequence).

This clone appeared a single time. The V call is TRBV10-3, the J call TRBJ1-2; D remains ambiguous. V was cut by 2 bases and J by 0 bases, with 4 bases left in between. Germline loops: CDR1 ENHRY, CDR2 SYGVKD. The CDR3 has 13 residues. The chain's CDR3 is CAISEGANYGYTF. The CDR3 nucleotides read TGTGCCATCAGTGAGGGGGCTAACTATGGCTACACCTTC.

The chain joins TRBV19 to TRBJ2-2; 11 nucleotides agree with TRBD2. The CDR3 is made up of 16 amino acids. Trimming took 5 bases from V and 5 from J; bases not matched to a gene: 7. Looked up from germline, CDR1 is LNHDA and CDR2 is SQIVND (reference sequence). The CDR3 DNA reads as TGTGCCAGTAGTTATCTAGCGGGAGGTACTACCGGGGAGCTGTTTTTT. Its translation is CASSYLAGGTTGELFF.

The chain couples TRBV18 to TRBJ2-7, with 10 bases matching TRBD1. This CDR3 has 16 amino acids. Germline V gene sequence: CDR1 KGHSH, CDR2 LQKENI. V lost 2 bases and J lost 5; bases outside the gene matches: 9. The chain's CDR3 is CASSPRLGQGSDEQYF. The CDR3 coding sequence is TGTGCCAGCTCACCAAGGTTGGGACAGGGGTCCGACGAGCAGTACTTC. Using reference TRBV18 and TRBJ2-7 for the parts outside the CDR3, the full variable domain is NAGVMQNPRHLVRRRGQEARLRCSPMKGHSHVYWYRQLPEEGLKFMVYLQKENIIDESGMPKERFSAEFPKEGPSILRIQQVVRGDSAAYFCASSPRLGQGSDEQYFGPGTRLTVT.

V gene TRBV5-5 combines with J gene TRBJ2-5, with TRBD2 matching over 7 bases. This CDR3 is built from 13 residues. Germline V gene lookup returns CDR1 SGHKS and CDR2 YYEKEE (reference sequence). J was trimmed by 5 bases and V by 2 bases; bases with no gene match: 3. Written as DNA, the CDR3 is TGTGCCAGCAGCTTTCATAGCGGGGAGACCCAGTACTTC. Protein product: CASSFHSGETQYF. The full variable domain, with the rest looked up from reference TRBV5-5 and TRBJ2-5, is DAGVTQSPTHLIKTRGQQVTLRCSPISGHKSVSWYQQVLGQGPQFIFQYYEKEERGRGNFPDRFSARQFPNYSSELNVNALLLGDSALYLCASSFHSGETQYFGPGTRLLVL.

This chain joins TRBV10-2 and TRBJ2-7, with 9 bases lining up with TRBD1. V shed 6 bases and J 6 bases; nucleotides not matched to a gene: 15. Germline-derived CDR1 and CDR2 are WSHSY and SAAADI. This CDR3 comprises 16 residues. CDR3 nucleotide sequence: TGCGCCAGCAGCGGACGAGATCGGACAGGGGACCTCGAGCAGTACTTC. Protein: CASSGRDRTGDLEQYF.

The V call is TRBV5-1, the J call TRBJ1-4; D might be TRBD1 (6 bases). CDR1 and CDR2 from the germline V gene are SGHRS and YFSETQ. This CDR3 is built from 16 residues. The V and J ends lost 2 bases and 3 bases respectively, with 14 bases between them. This chain's CDR3 is CASSLQGAGANEKLFF. The CDR3 nucleotides are TGCGCCAGCAGCTTACAGGGCGCAGGGGCTAATGAAAAACTGTTTTTT.

V usage is TRBV5-6 and J usage is TRBJ1-6; D gene ambiguous. Trimming cost V 4 bases and J 9 bases, with 14 bases left between them. CDR1 and CDR2 (germline): SGHDT, YYEEEE. This CDR3 is built from 14 residues. CDR3 region: CASSLPRAGSPLHF. The DNA for the CDR3 is TGTGCCAGCAGCCTTCCCCGGGCCGGTTCACCCCTCCACTTT.

CDR3 nucleotides: TGTGCCAGCGGACCGTTCGGTAGCGGGAGGAGCGATACGCAGTATTTT. Its protein is CASGPFGSGRSDTQYF. The rearrangement joins TRBV27 to TRBJ2-3; 10 nucleotides agree with TRBD2. This CDR3 is 16 amino acids long. Germline-derived CDR1 and CDR2 are MNHEY and SMNVEV (reference sequence). The V segment lost 8 bases and the J segment 6 bases; nucleotides outside the gene matches: 14.

This clone was found a few times. The V gene is TRBV2, the J gene TRBJ2-5, with 8 bases identical to TRBD2. Trimming at V came to 2 bases and at J to 2 bases, leaving 7 bases not matched to a gene. The CDR3 extends over 16 amino acids. Germline V gene data show CDR1 as SNHLY and CDR2 as FYNNEI. The chain's CDR3 is CASSENSGRGQETQYF. For the CDR3, the DNA is TGTGCCAGCAGTGAAAACAGCGGGAGAGGGCAAGAGACCCAGTACTTC. The entire variable domain, with the rest obtained from reference TRBV2 and TRBJ2-5, is as follows: EPEVTQTPSHQVTQMGQEVILRCVPISNHLYFYWYRQILGQKVEFLVSFYNNEISEKSEIFDDQFSVERPDGSNFTLKIRSTKLEDSAMYFCASSENSGRGQETQYFGPGTRLLVL.

V usage is TRBV30 and J usage is TRBJ2-3; D is unresolved. From germline, CDR1 is GTSNPN and CDR2 SVGIG (reference sequence). CDR3 length: 11 residues. Trimming took off 3 bases at V and 6 bases at J, with 7 bases between the two ends. The CDR3 here is CAWRGIDTQYF. In nucleotides, the CDR3 is TGTGCCTGGAGAGGGATCGATACGCAGTATTTT.

This clone was seen only a few times. V is TRBV5-1 and J is TRBJ1-2; possibly TRBD1 for D (5 bases). The CDR3 is 12 residues long. V shed 2 bases and J shed 4 bases, with 6 bases lying between them. Germline assignment: CDR1 SGHRS and CDR2 YFSETQ. CDR3: CASSFRGYGYTF. The CDR3 coding sequence is TGCGCCAGCAGCTTTAGGGGCTATGGCTACACCTTC.

The rearrangement links TRBV19 to TRBJ2-2; D may be TRBD2 (6 bases). The germline CDR1 and CDR2 sequences are LNHDA and SQIVND (reference sequence). V gave up 5 bases and J gave up 5 bases, with 9 bases separating them. CDR3 length equals 13 residues. The CDR3 DNA reads TGTGCCAGTAGTCTCGGGGGTACCGGGGAGCTGTTTTTT. Translated: CASSLGGTGELFF.

This clone has a handful of counts. The gene calls are TRBV6-5 and TRBJ1-4; perhaps TRBD1 as D (6 bases). CDR3 length: 14 amino acids. V lost 5 bases and J 8 bases, leaving 15 bases between the germline ends. Germline V gives CDR1 MNHEY, CDR2 SVGAGI. CDR3 amino acids: CASSRDRLSEKLFF. The CDR3 nucleotides are TGTGCCAGCAGTCGTGACAGGTTGAGCGAAAAACTGTTTTTT.

The chain links TRBV18 to TRBJ1-1; tentative D call: TRBD1 (5 bases). The CDR3 has 16 amino acids. Per germline, CDR1 KGHSH and CDR2 LQKENI. Trimming removed 3 bases at V and 6 bases at J, with 20 bases between. CDR3 residues: CASSPRIQRGSAEAFF. DNA of the CDR3: TGTGCCAGCTCACCTCGGATCCAGAGGGGTAGCGCTGAAGCTTTCTTT.

In the case of this clone: At one end the junction does not follow the germline gene, possibly because of a read error. The chain couples TRBV5-6 to TRBJ1-2; TRBD1 matches at 7 bases. CDR3 length: 10 residues. CDR1 SGHDT and CDR2 YYEEEE come from the germline V gene. The CDR3 DNA reads as TGTGCCAGCAGACGTACAGGGGACCCCTTC. This sequence encodes CASRRTGDPF. Full variable domain (remainder filled in from reference TRBV5-6 and TRBJ1-2): DAGVTQSPTHLIKTRGQQVTLRCSPKSGHDTVSWYQQALGQGPQFIFQYYEEEERQRGNFPDRFSGHQFPNYSSELNVNALLLGDSALYLCASRRTGDPFGSGTRLTVV.

Of note for this clone: The same CDR3 is also encoded by other DNA sequences in this sample. CDR3 loop: CASRDRRNTEAFF. In DNA, the CDR3 is TGTGCCAGTAGAGACAGAAGGAACACTGAAGCTTTCTTT. This chain connects TRBV19 to TRBJ1-1; D may be TRBD1 (5 bases). CDR1 is LNHDA and CDR2 is SQIVND in the germline V gene (reference sequence). The CDR3 runs to 13 residues. Trimming left V 6 bases short and J 1 base short, with 9 bases between.

CDR3 protein: CASSKGQGSNTGELFF. For the CDR3, the DNA is TGTGCCAGCAGCAAGGGACAGGGGAGTAACACCGGGGAGCTGTTTTTT. V is TRBV21-1 and J is TRBJ2-2; TRBD1, as called in the table, went unchecked against the DNA. TRBV21-1 is classified as a pseudogene. This CDR3 comprises 16 residues.

This chain connects TRBV19 to TRBJ2-1, with 12 bases that match TRBD2. V was clipped by 6 bases and J by 2 bases; unmatched bases: 8. This CDR3 contains 17 residues. Germline V gene sequence: CDR1 LNHDA, CDR2 SQIVND (reference sequence). CDR3 region: CASSLSLAGGPYNEQFF. Here the CDR3 DNA reads TGTGCCAGTAGCCTCTCACTAGCGGGGGGACCCTACAATGAGCAGTTCTTC.

This clone ranks as medium-sized. The rearrangement uses TRBV29-1 and TRBJ1-1, with D tentatively TRBD1 (5 bases). Between the trimmed V and J ends, which lost 5 bases and 0 bases, there was a span of 16 bases. The CDR3 spans 15 residues. Germline V gives CDR1 SQVTM, CDR2 ANQGSEA. CDR3 DNA sequence: TGCAGCGTTTCTCCGGGATGGGGCATGAACACTGAAGCTTTCTTT. Its translation: CSVSPGWGMNTEAFF.

J is TRBJ2-3 and V is TRBV19, with 12 bases identical to TRBD1. Germline trimming cut 9 bases from V and 3 bases from J; bases unmatched to any gene: 4. Germline V gene data show CDR1 as LNHDA and CDR2 as SQIVND (reference sequence). This CDR3 contains 14 residues. CDR3 sequence: CASRDRGRTDTQYF. The CDR3 bases are TGTGCCAGCAGGGACAGGGGGCGAACAGATACGCAGTATTTT.

In this sample, this clone turned up a few times. The chain joins TRBV27 to TRBJ1-3; no definite D call. CDR1 is MNHEY and CDR2 is SMNVEV in the germline V gene (reference sequence). The germline V and J ends were trimmed by 7 bases and 0 bases, with 10 bases remaining between them. There are 14 residues in the CDR3. CDR3 protein: CASKIRSSGNTIYF. The CDR3 coding sequence is TGTGCCAGCAAGATCAGGAGCTCTGGAAACACCATATATTTT.

The CDR3 here is CASSIVLDHGGYTF. CDR3 nucleotide sequence: TGTGCCAGTAGTATCGTATTAGATCATGGTGGCTACACCTTC. The rearrangement links TRBV19 to TRBJ1-2; D is unresolved. The germline V gene encodes CDR1 LNHDA and CDR2 SQIVND (reference sequence). The V end lost 3 bases, the J end lost 7 bases, and 15 bases lay between the germline ends. The CDR3 runs to 14 residues.

The genes are TRBV5-1 and TRBJ1-4; 8 nucleotides match TRBD1. The V gene's germline CDR1 is SGHRS and CDR2 YFSETQ. Trimming at V came to 8 bases and at J to 6 bases, leaving 6 bases not matched to a gene. The CDR3 length is 13 residues. The DNA of the CDR3 is TGCGCCAGTAAACAGGGGGAGGATGAAAAACTGTTTTTT. Its translation: CASKQGEDEKLFF.

This chain joins TRBV5-4 and TRBJ2-3, with D tentatively TRBD2 (5 bases). V was trimmed by 0 bases and J by 0 bases, leaving 17 bases between them. Germline V lookup: CDR1 SGHNT, CDR2 YYREEE (reference sequence). The length of the CDR3 is 18 residues. The CDR3 spells CASSLGRGGFSSTDTQYF. CDR3 in DNA: TGTGCCAGCAGCTTGGGTAGAGGCGGGTTCTCTAGCACAGATACGCAGTATTTT.

In DNA form, the CDR3 reads TGTGCCAGCAGCTTAGTTGGCGGGAGCCCCACAGATACGCAGTATTTT. Its translation: CASSLVGGSPTDTQYF. This rearrangement joins TRBV11-2 to TRBJ2-3; 7 nucleotides agree with TRBD2. The CDR3 sequence is 16 residues long. Trimming removed 1 base from V and 2 bases from J; junction bases left unmatched: 6. The germline V gene has CDR1 SGHAT and CDR2 FQNNGV.

V usage is TRBV18 and J usage is TRBJ2-5; 7 nucleotides line up with TRBD1. With 0 bases clipped from V and 6 bases from J, the junction kept 7 bases outside the gene matches. Germline values: CDR1 KGHSH, CDR2 LQKENI. This CDR3 comprises 15 residues. The CDR3 reads CASSPPGGAKKTQYF. The CDR3 DNA reads TGTGCCAGCTCACCACCAGGGGGCGCGAAGAAGACCCAGTACTTC.

The chain employs TRBV5-6 and TRBJ1-2; a possible D gene is TRBD1 (5 bases). V was trimmed by 4 bases and J by 3 bases, leaving 13 bases between them. Per the germline V gene, CDR1 is SGHDT and CDR2 is YYEEEE. The CDR3 consists of 14 residues. For the CDR3, the DNA is TGTGCCAGCAGCGCTCTCGGGACGGACTATGGCTACACCTTC. Its protein is CASSALGTDYGYTF.